The 11 T cell receptor beta chains presented below share a single source sample, sequenced in a study of blood T cell repertoires in COVID-19. This table comes from immunoSEQ multiplex PCR, and its TCRdb copy is limited to in-frame clones, with some not included. In the table there are around 380,000 clones, roughly four fifths of which are singletons. Sequenced: peripheral blood. The source of these receptors is a human donor with acute or convalescent COVID-19. The donor label of this sample is uncertain.

The chain links TRBV5-1 to TRBJ1-2; 8 nucleotides match TRBD1. With 5 bases clipped from V and 4 bases from J, the junction kept 7 bases outside the gene matches. The CDR3 extends over 14 amino acids. Germline CDR1 is SGHRS and CDR2 is YFSETQ. The CDR3 sequence: CASRRGQELYGYTF. The CDR3 DNA reads TGCGCCAGCAGGCGGGGACAGGAACTCTATGGCTACACCTTC.

This chain links TRBV28 with TRBJ1-2; 7 positions agree with TRBD1. J gave up 5 bases and V 7 bases, and 10 bases lay outside the gene matches. The CDR3 is 14 residues long. Germline values: CDR1 MDHEN, CDR2 SYDVKM. The CDR3 loop is CASKSGTVSYGYTF. In DNA form, the CDR3 reads TGTGCCAGCAAATCCGGGACAGTCTCTTATGGCTACACCTTC.

The J gene is TRBJ1-1, the V gene TRBV6-5; maybe TRBD1 (5 bases). This CDR3 is 15 amino acids long. Germline CDR1 is MNHEY and CDR2 is SVGAGI. Trimming stripped 6 bases from V and 1 base from J, with 15 bases between. As DNA, the CDR3 is TGTGCCAGCAGCGGGCGACGGGGGTCGAACACTGAAGCTTTCTTT. Its translation: CASSGRRGSNTEAFF.

This clone has just one count. V and J are TRBV24-1 and TRBJ2-1; a possible D gene is TRBD2 (5 bases). Germline values: CDR1 KGHDR, CDR2 SFDVKD. This CDR3 spans 12 amino acids. V gave up 4 bases and J gave up 9 bases, with 9 bases separating them. The CDR3 spells CATSELAGEQFF. CDR3 DNA: TGTGCCACCAGTGAGCTAGCCGGTGAGCAGTTCTTC.

This clone was observed a few times. V is TRBV3-1 (or the pseudogene TRBV3-2) and J is TRBJ2-3; 12 positions match TRBD2. CDR3 length: 16 amino acids. The germline CDR1 and CDR2 sequences are LGHDT and YNNKEL (reference sequence). V lost 6 bases, J lost 4 bases, and 8 bases stayed unmatched. CDR3 DNA sequence: TGTGCCAGCAGGGCGACTAGCGGGAGTGTGGCAGATACGCAGTATTTT. It translates to CASRATSGSVADTQYF.

The J gene is TRBJ2-2, the V gene TRBV30; D unclear. Germline V lookup: CDR1 GTSNPN, CDR2 SVGIG (reference sequence). The V end was cut by 3 bases, the J end by 6 bases, with 11 bases between. This CDR3 has 13 amino acids. The CDR3 DNA follows: TGTGCCTGGAGCTGGGTGGGCGCCGGGGAGCTGTTTTTT. Amino acids: CAWSWVGAGELFF.

The genes are TRBV6-6 and TRBJ2-5; perhaps TRBD2 as D (7 bases). Per the germline V gene, CDR1 is MNHNY and CDR2 is SVGAGI (reference sequence). V was pared by 7 bases and J by 5 bases, with 17 bases between. This CDR3 region has 14 residues. CDR3 sequence reads: CASMKTGGQETQYF. CDR3 bases: TGTGCCAGCATGAAAACCGGGGGGCAGGAGACCCAGTACTTC.

The rearrangement uses TRBV2 and TRBJ2-5; 12 bases match TRBD2. Per the germline V gene, CDR1 is SNHLY and CDR2 is FYNNEI. The CDR3 is 15 residues long. Trimming at V came to 2 bases and at J to 5 bases, leaving 3 bases not matched to a gene. The CDR3, as DNA: TGTGCCAGCAGTGAACTAGCGGGAGGGGATGAGACCCAGTACTTC. It translates to CASSELAGGDETQYF.

The V call is TRBV6-5, the J call TRBJ2-3, with 10 bases identical to TRBD2. The CDR3 is 16 residues long. The ends lost 0 bases at V and 2 bases at J; junction bases unmatched: 2. Germline V lookup: CDR1 MNHEY, CDR2 SVGAGI. The CDR3 region is CASSYSSGGATDTQYF. CDR3 DNA: TGTGCCAGCAGTTACTCGAGCGGGGGGGCCACAGATACGCAGTATTTT.

This clone was detected only a few times. The V call is TRBV2, the J call TRBJ2-7; D gene unclear. V was pared by 2 bases and J by 0 bases, with 11 bases between. The germline V gene has CDR1 SNHLY and CDR2 FYNNEI. This CDR3 contains 15 residues. The CDR3 sequence is CASSESSFPSYEQYF. CDR3 sequence (DNA): TGTGCCAGCAGTGAATCCAGTTTCCCCTCCTACGAGCAGTACTTC.

This rearrangement joins TRBV19 to TRBJ2-1; TRBD2 agrees at 9 bases. Germline CDR1 LNHDA, CDR2 SQIVND (reference sequence). This CDR3 is built from 16 residues. The V gene end was trimmed by 3 bases and the J gene end by 7 bases; junction bases not matched to a gene: 10. The CDR3 region is CASSIRLAGVENEQFF. DNA of the CDR3: TGTGCCAGTAGTATTCGGTTAGCGGGAGTAGAGAATGAGCAGTTCTTC.